This TCR beta chain appears in the sequencing data of a study of blood T cell repertoires in COVID-19. The CDR3 is 11 amino acids. The germline V gene encodes CDR1 SGHRS and CDR2 YFSETQ. Trimming left V 4 bases short and J 12 bases short, with 13 bases between. This clone appeared once. Assay: immunoSEQ multiplex PCR; the TCRdb copy retains only in-frame clones and omits some. The table lists over 200,000 clones, more than 80% of them singletons. Participant age was roughly 18 to 90 years, and participants resided in roughly 24 US areas. The sequenced sample consisted of PBMCs or T cells enriched from blood (not recorded which). The receptor was derived from a man in his thirties or forties who had recovered from COVID-19. This chain joins TRBV5-1 and TRBJ1-1; the D gene is possibly TRBD1 (5 bases). CDR3 loop: CASSGQGLTFF. The CDR3 DNA is TGCGCCAGCAGCGGTCAGGGTTTAACTTTCTTT.